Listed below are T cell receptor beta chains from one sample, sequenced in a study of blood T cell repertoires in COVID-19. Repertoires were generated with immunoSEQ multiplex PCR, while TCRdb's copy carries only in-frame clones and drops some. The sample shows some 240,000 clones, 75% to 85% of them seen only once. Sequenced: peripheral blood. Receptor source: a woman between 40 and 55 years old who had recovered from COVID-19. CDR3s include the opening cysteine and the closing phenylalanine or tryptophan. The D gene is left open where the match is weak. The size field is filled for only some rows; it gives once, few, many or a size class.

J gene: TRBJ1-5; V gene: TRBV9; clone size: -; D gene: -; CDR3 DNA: TGTGCCAGCAGCCTAGGAGGGGAGGGCAATCAGCCCCAGCATTTT; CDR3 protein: CASSLGGEGNQPQHF
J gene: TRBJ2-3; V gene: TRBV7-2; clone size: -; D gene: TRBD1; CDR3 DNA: TGTGCCAGCAGCTTATCAGGGGGCGGGATAGGCACAGATACGCAGTATTTT; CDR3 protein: CASSLSGGGIGTDTQYF
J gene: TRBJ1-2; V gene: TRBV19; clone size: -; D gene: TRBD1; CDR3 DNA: TGTGCCAGTAGTCCAATACAGGGGGCGAATGGCTACACCTTC; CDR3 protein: CASSPIQGANGYTF
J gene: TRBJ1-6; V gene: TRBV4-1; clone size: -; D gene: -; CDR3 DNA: TGCGCCAGCAGCCAAGATCTCGGGGGGGGGTCACCCCTCCACTTT; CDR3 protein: CASSQDLGGGSPLHF
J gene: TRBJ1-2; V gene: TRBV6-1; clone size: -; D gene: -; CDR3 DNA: TGTGCCAGCAGTGAAGCTCCGGGTCCTAACTATGGCTACACCTTC; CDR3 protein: CASSEAPGPNYGYTF
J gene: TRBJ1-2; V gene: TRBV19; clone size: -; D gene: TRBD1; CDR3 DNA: TGTGCCAGTAGTATCGGGACAGGGGAGGTCTATGGCTACACCTTC; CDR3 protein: CASSIGTGEVYGYTF
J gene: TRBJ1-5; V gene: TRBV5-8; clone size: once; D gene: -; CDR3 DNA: TGTGCCAGCAGCCCGAAGCAGGGAATATATCAGCCCCAGCATTTT; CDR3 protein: CASSPKQGIYQPQHF
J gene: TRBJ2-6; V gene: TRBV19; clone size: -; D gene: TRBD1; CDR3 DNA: TGTGCCACCAAGGGGGGCACCGGGACAGGGGGCTCTGGGGCCAACGTCCTGACTTTC; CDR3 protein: CATKGGTGTGGSGANVLTF
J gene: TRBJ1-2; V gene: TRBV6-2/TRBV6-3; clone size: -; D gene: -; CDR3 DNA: TGTGCCAGCAGTTACCGAGGTGATGGTGGCTACACCTTC; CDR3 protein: CASSYRGDGGYTF
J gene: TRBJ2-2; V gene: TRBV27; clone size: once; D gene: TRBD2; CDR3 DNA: TGTGCCAGCAGCCCGTTAGGGTGGGGAGGGGACACCGGGGAGCTGTTTTTT; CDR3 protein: CASSPLGWGGDTGELFF
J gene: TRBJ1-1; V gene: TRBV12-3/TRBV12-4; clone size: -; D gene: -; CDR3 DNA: TGTGCCAGCAGTAACAGGGTTGAGACTGAAGCTTTCTTT; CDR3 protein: CASSNRVETEAFF
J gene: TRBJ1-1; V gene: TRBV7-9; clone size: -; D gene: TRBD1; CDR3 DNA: TGTGCCAGCAGCCCAACCCCGACAGGGATAAGCGCTTTCTTT; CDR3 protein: CASSPTPTGISAFF
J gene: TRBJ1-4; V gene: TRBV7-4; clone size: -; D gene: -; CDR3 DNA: TGTGCCAGCAGCCCTCGGCAGGGCTGGGAAAAACTGTTTTTT; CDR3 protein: CASSPRQGWEKLFF
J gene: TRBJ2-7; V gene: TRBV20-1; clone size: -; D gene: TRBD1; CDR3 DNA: TGCAGTGCTAGTTGGTTGAAGTGGACAGGGAGCGAGCAGTACTTC; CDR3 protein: CSASWLKWTGSEQYF
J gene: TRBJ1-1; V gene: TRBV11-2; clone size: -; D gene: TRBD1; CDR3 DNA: TGTGCCAGCAGCCGACTTACAGGGGGCGACACTGAAGCTTTCTTT; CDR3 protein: CASSRLTGGDTEAFF
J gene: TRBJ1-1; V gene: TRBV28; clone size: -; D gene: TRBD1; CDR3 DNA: TGTGCCACCAACGACCAGGGCGGGACAGCTTCGGTGAACACTGAAGCTTTCTTT; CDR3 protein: CATNDQGGTASVNTEAFF
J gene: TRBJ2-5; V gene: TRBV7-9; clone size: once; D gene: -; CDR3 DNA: TGTGCCAGCAGCTTGCATGGGTCCCGGGTAGAGACCCAGTACTTC; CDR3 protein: CASSLHGSRVETQYF
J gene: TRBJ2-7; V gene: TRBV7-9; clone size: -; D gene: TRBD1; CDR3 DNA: TGTGCCAGCAGCTTAGCGACCGGGACAGGCCGCTACGAGCAGTACTTC; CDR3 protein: CASSLATGTGRYEQYF
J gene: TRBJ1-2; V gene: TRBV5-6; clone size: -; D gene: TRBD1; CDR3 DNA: TGTGCCAGCAGCACCGGGACAGGGGGCGTCTACTATGGCTACACCTTC; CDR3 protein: CASSTGTGGVYYGYTF
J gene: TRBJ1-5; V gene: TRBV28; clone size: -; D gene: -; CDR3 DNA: TGTGCCAGCATGGGGCCGGATCAGCCCCAGCATTTT; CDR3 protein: CASMGPDQPQHF
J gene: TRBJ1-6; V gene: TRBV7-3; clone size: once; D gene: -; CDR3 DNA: TGTGCCAGCAGGCAAGGATCGCGGGATTCACCCCTCCACTTT; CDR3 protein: CASRQGSRDSPLHF
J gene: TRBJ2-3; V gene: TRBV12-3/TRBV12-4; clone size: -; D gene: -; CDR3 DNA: TGTGCCAGCAGCCCACACACAGATACGCAGTATTTT; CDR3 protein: CASSPHTDTQYF
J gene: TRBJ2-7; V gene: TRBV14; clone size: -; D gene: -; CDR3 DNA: TGTGCCAGCAGCCAAGCGGAGGGTAGGGAGCAGTACTTC; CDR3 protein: CASSQAEGREQYF
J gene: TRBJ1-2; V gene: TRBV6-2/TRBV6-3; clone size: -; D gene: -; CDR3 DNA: TGTGCCAGCAGCACCGACATAACAGGGAACTATGGCTACACCTTC; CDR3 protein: CASSTDITGNYGYTF
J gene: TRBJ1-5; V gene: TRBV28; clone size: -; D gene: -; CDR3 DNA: TGTGCCAGCAGTCCTCAGGGGTTGCAGCCCCAGCATTTT; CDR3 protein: CASSPQGLQPQHF